This is a list of T cell receptor beta chains from one sample in a study of shared clonotypes between healthy human individuals. The protocol was immunoSEQ multiplex PCR, while the TCRdb copy is restricted to in-frame clones and leaves out a portion. Of under 1,100,000 clones in the sample, under 80% were seen once. Sequenced: memory CD4+ T cells sorted from blood. Receptors were obtained from a man aged 18 to 29 in good health. CDR3s include the opening cysteine and the closing phenylalanine or tryptophan. D genes are given only for firm matches. Rows may omit the clone size; those that give it use once, few, many or a size class.

j_gene | v_gene | d_gene | abundance | CDR3nt | CDR3aa
TRBJ1-1 | TRBV5-5 | . | . | TGTGCCAGCAGCTTGGTCGGCCCGCCGAACACTGAAGCTTTCTTT | CASSLVGPPNTEAFF
TRBJ1-5 | TRBV7-3 | TRBD1 | . | TGTGCCAGCAGCACCTCAACAGGGGGCAGGCAGCCCCAGCATTTT | CASSTSTGGRQPQHF
TRBJ2-1 | TRBV18 | . | . | TGTGCCAGCTCTACCGGGGGCGGGAGATACAATGAGCAGTTCTTC | CASSTGGGRYNEQFF
TRBJ1-2 | TRBV11-2 | . | . | TGTGCCAGCAGCTACCGGGGGGACGGCGGCTACACCTTC | CASSYRGDGGYTF
TRBJ1-3 | TRBV2 | . | few | TGTGCCAGCAGTTACGGGGAGGGAGTTGGAAACACCATATATTTT | CASSYGEGVGNTIYF
TRBJ2-1 | TRBV6-1 | . | few | TGTGCCAGCTCCACCACTAGCTACAATGAGCAGTTCTTC | CASSTTSYNEQFF
TRBJ2-1 | TRBV7-3 | . | . | TGTGCCAGCAGGCCTGAGGGGACTGAGCAGTTCTTC | CASRPEGTEQFF
TRBJ2-5 | TRBV6-5 | TRBD1 | . | TGTGCCAGCAGGACAGGGGGCCGAGAGACCCAGTACTTC | CASRTGGRETQYF
TRBJ1-2 | TRBV5-5 | . | . | TGTGCCAGCAGCTTGGGACAGCCCAACTATGGCTACACCTTC | CASSLGQPNYGYTF
TRBJ2-5 | TRBV30 | . | . | TGTGCCTGGAATCCGGTTGGAGAGACCCAGTACTTC | CAWNPVGETQYF
TRBJ2-1 | TRBV6-6 | . | . | TGTGCCAGCAGTTACTCGTCCCTGAAGGGGTACAATGAGCAGTTCTTC | CASSYSSLKGYNEQFF
TRBJ1-6 | TRBV5-8 | . | . | TGTGCCAGCAGCTACCTTTACTCCCCCCTCCACTTT | CASSYLYSPLHF
TRBJ2-7 | TRBV6-5 | . | . | TGTGCCAGCAGTTACTATGGGACACAATATGGCTACGAGCAGTACTTC | CASSYYGTQYGYEQYF
TRBJ1-2 | TRBV27 | . | . | TGTGCCAGCAGTTTCCGCCTCCCGGGAGGCTATGGCTACACCTTC | CASSFRLPGGYGYTF
TRBJ1-1 | TRBV6-6 | . | . | TGTGCCAGCAGTTACCCGGGAACGAACACTGAAGCTTTCTTT | CASSYPGTNTEAFF
TRBJ1-1 | TRBV6-5 | . | . | TGTGCCAGCGCCCCGTGGGGGCAGGACACTGAAGCTTTCTTT | CASAPWGQDTEAFF
TRBJ2-5 | TRBV7-8 | . | . | TGTGCCAGCAGCTTAGGGACCTACCAAGAGACCCAGTACTTC | CASSLGTYQETQYF
TRBJ2-7 | TRBV7-2 | . | once | TGTGCCAGCAGCTTAGTGGAGGGGGAGACCCACGAGCAGTACTTC | CASSLVEGETHEQYF
TRBJ1-1 | TRBV20-1 | . | . | TGCAGTGCTGAGTGGAACACTGAAGCTTTCTTT | CSAEWNTEAFF
TRBJ1-1 | TRBV5-1 | TRBD1 | . | TGCGCCAGCAGCTTCACAGGGGGAAGCACTGAAGCTTTCTTT | CASSFTGGSTEAFF
TRBJ1-5 | TRBV7-2 | TRBD1 | . | TGTGCCAGCAGCGACGAGACAGGGAATCAGCCCCAGCATTTT | CASSDETGNQPQHF
TRBJ1-2 | TRBV2 | . | . | TGTGCCAGCAGTGAAGCAAACATCCTCTATGGCTACACCTTC | CASSEANILYGYTF
TRBJ1-2 | TRBV7-2 | . | . | TGTGCCAGCAGCTTATTGGTGAGCCTTAAACAAAACTATGGCTACACCTTC | CASSLLVSLKQNYGYTF
TRBJ1-4 | TRBV6-1 | . | . | TGTGCCAGCAACGAACAAGGGGCGGGTGCCGAAAAACTGTTTTTT | CASNEQGAGAEKLFF
TRBJ1-5 | TRBV18 | . | . | TGTGCCAGCTCACCCCAGGCAGGCGATTATAGCAATCAGCCCCAGCATTTT | CASSPQAGDYSNQPQHF
TRBJ1-1 | TRBV5-1 | . | . | TGCGCCAGCGCATCTTTCCGGGGGAACACTGAAGCTTTCTTT | CASASFRGNTEAFF
TRBJ2-2 | TRBV5-4 | TRBD2 | . | TGTGCCAGCAGCCCAGGACTAGCGGGGGACCGGAACACCGGGGAGCTGTTTTTT | CASSPGLAGDRNTGELFF
TRBJ2-1 | TRBV6-6 | . | . | TGTGCCAGCACCCTATCGGGGCCCTCCTACAATGAGCAGTTCTTC | CASTLSGPSYNEQFF
TRBJ2-1 | TRBV5-1 | . | . | TGCGCCAGCAGCTCGACAGTTGGGGCAGAAGTGAATGAGCAGTTCTTC | CASSSTVGAEVNEQFF
TRBJ2-2 | TRBV2 | TRBD1 | . | TGTGCCAGCAGTTTAGGGACAGGGGGAAACACCGGGGAGCTGTTTTTT | CASSLGTGGNTGELFF
TRBJ1-1 | TRBV30 | . | few | TGTGCCTGGAGACCGGGGTATGGGACTGAAGCTTTCTTT | CAWRPGYGTEAFF
TRBJ2-1 | TRBV5-4 | TRBD2 | once | TGTGCCAGCAGCTTGTCTAGCGGGAGGGAAAATGAGCAGTTCTTC | CASSLSSGRENEQFF
TRBJ1-2 | TRBV5-1 | . | . | TGCGCCAGCAGCTTGCGATCAACAGGCGACTATGGCTACACCTTC | CASSLRSTGDYGYTF
TRBJ2-2 | TRBV18 | . | few | TGTGCCAGCTCACAAGGGAACACCGGGGAGCTGTTTTTT | CASSQGNTGELFF
TRBJ1-6 | TRBV7-9 | . | once | TGTGCCAGCAGCCCATCAGGGAGCTCCTATAATTCACCCCTCCACTTT | CASSPSGSSYNSPLHF
TRBJ2-2 | TRBV6-1 | . | . | TGTGCCAGCACCCATGGGGGTATTGACACCGGGGAGCTGTTTTTT | CASTHGGIDTGELFF
TRBJ1-1 | TRBV10-3 | . | few | TGTGCCATCAGTGAGTCCCTTTTCGGGAGAAACACTGAAGCTTTCTTT | CAISESLFGRNTEAFF
TRBJ2-3 | TRBV18 | . | . | TGTGCCAGCTCACGTGGGATAAGCACAGATACGCAGTATTTT | CASSRGISTDTQYF
TRBJ2-1 | TRBV19 | TRBD2 | . | TGTGCCAGTAGTACTAGCGGGGGGGTTTACAATGAGCAGTTCTTC | CASSTSGGVYNEQFF
TRBJ1-5 | TRBV4-1 | . | . | TGCGCCAGCAGCCAAGGGGGGTATGGGGTGATGAGGGATCAGCCCCAGCATTTT | CASSQGGYGVMRDQPQHF
TRBJ1-1 | TRBV19 | TRBD1 | . | TGTGCCAGTGCAGGGGGGCAAGTCATGAACACTGAAGCTTTCTTT | CASAGGQVMNTEAFF
TRBJ1-1 | TRBV2 | TRBD1 | . | TGTGCCAGCAGTGAAGGATACAGGGGGAACACTGAAGCTTTCTTT | CASSEGYRGNTEAFF
TRBJ2-2 | TRBV11-2 | . | . | TGTGCCAGCAGCTTATATGGGGCCGGGGAGCTGTTTTTT | CASSLYGAGELFF
TRBJ1-6 | TRBV27 | . | . | TGTGCCAGCAGTTCCGGCCAGGGAAGTAATTCACCCCTCCACTTT | CASSSGQGSNSPLHF
TRBJ1-5 | TRBV5-1 | . | . | TGCGCCAGCAGCTTGGGGCAGCCGGGCGATCAGCCCCAGCATTTT | CASSLGQPGDQPQHF